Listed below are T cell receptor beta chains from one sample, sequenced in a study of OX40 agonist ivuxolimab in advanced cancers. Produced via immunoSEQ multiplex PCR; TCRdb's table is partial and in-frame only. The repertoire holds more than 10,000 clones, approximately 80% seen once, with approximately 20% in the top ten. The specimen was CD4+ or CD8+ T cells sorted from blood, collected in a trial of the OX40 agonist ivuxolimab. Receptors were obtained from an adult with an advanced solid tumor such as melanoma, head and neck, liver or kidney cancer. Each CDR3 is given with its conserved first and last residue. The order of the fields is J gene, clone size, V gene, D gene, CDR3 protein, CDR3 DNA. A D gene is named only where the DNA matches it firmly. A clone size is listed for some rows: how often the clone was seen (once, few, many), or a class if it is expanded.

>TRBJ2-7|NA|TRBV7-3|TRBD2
CASSRLAGSHEQYF
TGTGCCAGTTCCCGACTAGCGGGAAGCCACGAGCAGTACTTC
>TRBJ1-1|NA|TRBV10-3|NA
CAISDAGETEAFF
TGTGCCATCAGTGATGCGGGGGAGACTGAAGCTTTCTTT
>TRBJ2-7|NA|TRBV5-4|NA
CASSLPHTYEQYF
TGTGCCAGCAGCTTGCCCCACACCTACGAGCAGTACTTC
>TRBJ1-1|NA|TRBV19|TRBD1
CASSPGTGGREAFF
TGTGCCAGTAGTCCCGGGACAGGGGGTCGGGAAGCTTTCTTT
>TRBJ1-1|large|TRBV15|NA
CATSNPWGTEAFF
TGTGCCACCAGCAATCCCTGGGGGACTGAAGCTTTCTTT
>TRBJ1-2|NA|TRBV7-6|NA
CASSEEQGIYNYGYTF
TGTGCCAGCAGCGAAGAACAGGGTATTTACAACTATGGCTACACCTTC
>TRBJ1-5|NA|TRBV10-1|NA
CASSPAGNQPQHF
TGCGCCAGCTCCCCGGCGGGCAATCAGCCCCAGCATTTT
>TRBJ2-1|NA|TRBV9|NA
CASSVGGGGASTYNEQFF
TGTGCCAGCAGCGTAGGCGGCGGAGGGGCCAGTACCTACAATGAGCAGTTCTTC
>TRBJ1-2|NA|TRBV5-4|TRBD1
CASSSQGDYGYTF
TGTGCCAGCAGCTCTCAGGGGGATTATGGCTACACCTTC
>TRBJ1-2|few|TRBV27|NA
CASSLIGPTTSGYTF
TGTGCCAGCAGTTTAATCGGACCGACGACAAGTGGCTACACCTTC
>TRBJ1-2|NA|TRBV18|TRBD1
CASSFRQGFYDYTF
TGTGCCAGCTCATTTAGACAGGGTTTCTATGACTACACCTTC
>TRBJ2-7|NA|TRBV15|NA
CATSRGGEGASSYEQYF
TGTGCCACCAGCAGAGGGGGGGAGGGGGCGAGCTCCTACGAGCAGTACTTC
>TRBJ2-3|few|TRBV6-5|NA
CASSYSRQVTDTQYF
TGTGCCAGCAGTTACTCGAGACAGGTCACAGATACGCAGTATTTT
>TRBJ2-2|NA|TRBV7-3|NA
CASSLIPGGSNTGELFF
TGTGCCAGCAGCTTAATCCCAGGGGGGTCAAACACCGGGGAGCTGTTTTTT
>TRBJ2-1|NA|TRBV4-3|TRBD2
CASSHPGLAGYNEQFF
TGCGCCAGCAGCCACCCCGGGCTAGCGGGCTACAATGAGCAGTTCTTC
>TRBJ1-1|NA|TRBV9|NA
CASSPGGRDLNTEAFF
TGTGCCAGCAGCCCCGGAGGCAGGGATCTGAACACTGAAGCTTTCTTT
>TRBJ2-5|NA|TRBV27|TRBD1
CASSLQIPDRGRETQYF
TGTGCCAGCAGTTTGCAGATACCGGACAGGGGGCGAGAGACCCAGTACTTC
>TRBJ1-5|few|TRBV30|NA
CAWKAGNQPQHF
TGTGCCTGGAAGGCAGGGAATCAGCCCCAGCATTTT
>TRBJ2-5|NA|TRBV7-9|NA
CASSLALAGETQYF
TGTGCCAGCAGCTTAGCGCTAGCTGGGGAGACCCAGTACTTC
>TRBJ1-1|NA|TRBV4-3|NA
CASSQGEGPEAFF
TGCGCCAGCAGCCAAGGAGAGGGCCCTGAAGCTTTCTTT
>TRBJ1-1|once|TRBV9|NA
CASSAGGEDTEAFF
TGTGCCAGCAGCGCTGGAGGGGAAGACACTGAAGCTTTCTTT
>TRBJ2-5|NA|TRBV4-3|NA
CASSQLPGTAWETQYF
TGCGCCAGCAGCCAACTCCCCGGGACGGCTTGGGAGACCCAGTACTTC
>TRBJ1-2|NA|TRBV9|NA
CASSVESGGEDGYTF
TGTGCCAGCAGCGTAGAGTCCGGGGGCGAGGATGGCTACACCTTC
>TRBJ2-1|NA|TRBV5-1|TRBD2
CASSLENSGRGDEQFF
TGCGCCAGCAGCTTGGAGAATAGCGGGAGGGGCGATGAGCAGTTCTTC
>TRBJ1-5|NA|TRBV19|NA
CASSTREFNQPQHF
TGTGCCAGTAGTACCAGGGAGTTCAATCAGCCCCAGCATTTT
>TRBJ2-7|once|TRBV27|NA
CASSWGREGEQYF
TGTGCCAGCAGTTGGGGGAGAGAAGGCGAGCAGTACTTC
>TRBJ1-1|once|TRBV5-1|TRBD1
CASSLAGGANTEAFF
TGCGCCAGCAGCTTGGCAGGGGGCGCGAACACTGAAGCTTTCTTT
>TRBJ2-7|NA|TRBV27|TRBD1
CASSLSRQGAYEQYF
TGTGCCAGCAGTTTATCGAGACAGGGGGCCTACGAGCAGTACTTC
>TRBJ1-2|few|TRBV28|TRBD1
CASSLGTGNYGYTF
TGTGCCAGCAGTTTGGGGACAGGGAACTATGGCTACACCTTC
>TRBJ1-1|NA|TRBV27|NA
CASSHPDRAEAFF
TGTGCCAGCAGTCACCCCGACCGAGCTGAAGCTTTCTTT
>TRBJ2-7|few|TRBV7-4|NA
CASSKGPNYEQYF
TGTGCCAGCAGCAAGGGCCCAAACTACGAGCAGTACTTC
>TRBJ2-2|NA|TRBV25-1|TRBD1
CASSENLGQGNTGELFF
TGTGCCAGCAGTGAAAATCTCGGACAGGGGAACACCGGGGAGCTGTTTTTT
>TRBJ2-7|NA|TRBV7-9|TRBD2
CASSSWDYSYEQYF
TGTGCCAGCAGCTCGTGGGACTACTCCTACGAGCAGTACTTC
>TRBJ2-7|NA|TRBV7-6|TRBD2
CASSLVGLAGGAAEQYF
TGTGCCAGCAGCCTCGTCGGACTAGCGGGAGGGGCCGCCGAGCAGTACTTC
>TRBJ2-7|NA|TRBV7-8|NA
CASSRTGLVSYEQYF
TGTGCCAGCAGCCGTACAGGGTTAGTGTCCTACGAGCAGTACTTC
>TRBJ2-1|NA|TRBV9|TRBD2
CASSVAASGGYEQFF
TGTGCCAGCAGCGTAGCTGCTAGCGGGGGATATGAGCAGTTCTTC
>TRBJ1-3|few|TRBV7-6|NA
CASSSTPSSGNTIYF
TGTGCCAGCAGCTCGACCCCGAGCTCTGGAAACACCATATATTTT
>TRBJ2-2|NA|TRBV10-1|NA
CASSERPGNTGELFF
TGCGCCAGCAGTGAGAGGCCGGGGAACACCGGGGAGCTGTTTTTT
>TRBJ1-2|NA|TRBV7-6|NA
CASSQGVNYGYTF
TGTGCCAGCAGCCAGGGAGTTAACTATGGCTACACCTTC
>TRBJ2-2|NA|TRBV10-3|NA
CAISEVWAGELFF
TGTGCCATCAGTGAGGTGTGGGCCGGGGAGCTGTTTTTT
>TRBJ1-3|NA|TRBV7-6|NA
CASSFKTRTVSGNTIYF
TGTGCCAGCAGCTTTAAGACGAGGACTGTTTCTGGAAACACCATATATTTT
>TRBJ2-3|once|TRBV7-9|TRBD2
CASSLVFELAATDTQYF
TGTGCCAGCAGCTTAGTTTTTGAACTAGCGGCCACAGATACGCAGTATTTT
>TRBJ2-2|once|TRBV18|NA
CASSPIPFNTGELFF
TGTGCCAGCTCACCCATTCCCTTCAACACCGGGGAGCTGTTTTTT
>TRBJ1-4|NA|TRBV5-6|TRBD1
CASSLRGTGGSAEKLFF
TGTGCCAGCAGCTTGAGAGGGACAGGTGGCTCCGCGGAAAAACTGTTTTTT
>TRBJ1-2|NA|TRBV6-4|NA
CASSDPKGWDYGYTF
TGTGCCAGCAGTGACCCTAAGGGGTGGGACTATGGCTACACCTTC
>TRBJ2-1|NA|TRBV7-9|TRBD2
CASSGAGLAGGGSYNEQFF
TGTGCCAGCAGCGGGGCGGGACTAGCGGGAGGGGGGTCCTACAATGAGCAGTTCTTC